This TCR beta chain emerged from a study of T cell repertoires in cytomegalovirus infection. In this sample, this clonotype turned up many times. Antigen: not known. TCRdb re-called the reads through MiXCR, storing one row per CDR3 protein. The sample lists around 710,000 distinct CDR3 sequences, almost 30% seen once, with approximately 14% in the top ten. This CDR3 is 15 amino acids long. With 0 bases removed from V and 4 bases from J, the gap between germline ends came to 11 bases. Germline V gene sequence: CDR1 SGHVS, CDR2 FNYEAQ. The sequence was collected from a human donor in good health (CMV status not recorded). Some clones in this sample may be carry-over from other donors' samples. V gene TRBV7-6 combines with J gene TRBJ2-3, with D unclear. The sequenced sample was cultured CD8+ T cells from PBMCs, obtained from culture after CMV antigen stimulation. The CDR3 DNA reads as TGTGCCAGCAGCTTAGCCGGGCCACCCCCAGATACGCAGTATTTT. Its protein is CASSLAGPPPDTQYF.